This T cell receptor (beta chain) came from a study of CDR3 diversity in severe acne (dated 2019 in TCRdb). Libraries were made using PCR. Reads for this sample came from an Illumina HiSeq 2000. The raw public data were reprocessed by TCRdb itself: fastp quality trimming at Q25, MiXCR clonotype calling, in-frame beta chains only. Every distinct CDR3 protein forms one entry, paired with its most common genes and DNA. The sample table records 85,000 to 120,000 distinct CDR3 sequences; 45% to 60% of these occur just once. The top ten clones comprise about an eighth of the sample. CDR1 SGHNT and CDR2 YYREEE were looked up in the germline V gene (reference sequence). There are 15 amino acids in the CDR3, from cysteine to phenylalanine inclusive. Left in the record is the CDR3 DNA by itself, 45 bases read in frame from the first base. Trimming at the junction amounts to 2 bases on V and 2 bases on J, and the germline ends lie 12 bases apart.

With regard to this clonotype: Its antigen specificity is not known. One base away there is no much larger clone; base qualities are not given.

The chain is assembled from TRBV5-4 and TRBJ2-3, with the D gene call left open. Sequenced: blood. This sequence was found in a male donor with acne. The DNA is as follows: TGTGCCAGCAGCTTTGTCGGCAGCTTCACAGATACGCAGTATTTT. Translated, it reads CASSFVGSFTDTQYF. Joined to the reference TRBV5-4 and TRBJ2-3 proteins, this CDR3 gives the full variable domain: ETGVTQSPTHLIKTRGQQVTLRCSSQSGHNTVSWYQQALGQGPQFIFQYYREEENGRGNFPPRFSGLQFPNYSSELNVNALELDDSALYLCASSFVGSFTDTQYFGPGTRLTVL.